The 14 T cell receptor beta chains reported below all come from one sample, sequenced in a study of early T cells in non-severe SARS-CoV-2 infection. TCRdb re-called the 5' RACE reads with MiXCR, one entry per CDR3 protein. The sample records over 45,000 distinct CDR3 sequences, over 13% being singletons. Specimen: whole blood, collected at baseline. All receptors derive from an adult who was a healthcare worker with PCR-confirmed SARS-CoV-2 infection or an uninfected control (not recorded which).

This clonotype appeared many times. The chain carries TRBV5-1 and TRBJ2-6, with a weak D call TRBD1 (5 bases). V shed 2 bases and J shed 2 bases, with 11 bases lying between them. Germline CDR1 SGHRS, CDR2 YFSETQ. This CDR3 spans 16 amino acids. CDR3: CASSFAGKPGANVLTF. The CDR3 DNA reads as TGCGCCAGCAGCTTTGCAGGGAAACCTGGGGCCAACGTCCTGACTTTC.

This clonotype appeared many times. The V call is TRBV7-2, the J call TRBJ2-7; possibly TRBD2 for D (6 bases). Per germline, CDR1 SGHTA and CDR2 FQGNSA. The CDR3 is 15 residues long. V lost 5 bases and J lost 3, with 17 bases in between. The CDR3 DNA reads TGTGCCAGCAGCCCGTCTGTGACTAGTATCTACGAGCAGTACTTC. Its protein is CASSPSVTSIYEQYF. The complete variable domain, with remaining parts taken from reference TRBV7-2 and TRBJ2-7, reads GAGVSQSPSNKVTEKGKDVELRCDPISGHTALYWYRQSLGQGLEFLIYFQGNSAPDKSGLPSDRFSAERTGGSVSTLTIQRTQQEDSAVYLCASSPSVTSIYEQYFGPGTRLTVT.

This clonotype showed up just a few times. The genes are TRBV2 and TRBJ1-2; D uncertain. V was clipped by 6 bases and J by 7 bases, with 6 bases between them. This CDR3 spans 10 amino acids. CDR1 and CDR2 (germline): SNHLY, FYNNEI. In DNA, the CDR3 is TGTGCCAGCAGAGGATTTGGCTACACCTTC. This encodes CASRGFGYTF.

The V and J genes are TRBV7-2 and TRBJ2-1; 13 bases match TRBD2. The ends lost 1 base at V and 13 bases at J; junction bases unmatched: 7. CDR1 and CDR2 from the germline V gene are SGHTA and FQGNSA. This CDR3 has 15 amino acids. The CDR3 sequence is CASSLDGLAGVAQFF. The CDR3 nucleotides are TGTGCCAGCAGCTTAGACGGACTAGCGGGAGTCGCTCAGTTCTTC.

This clonotype was recorded a few times. The gene calls are TRBV6-1 and TRBJ1-5; 8 bases agree with TRBD1. Germline V gene data show CDR1 as MNHNS and CDR2 as SASEGT. Unmatched junction bases numbered 8, after V lost 4 bases and J lost 3 bases. The CDR3 is 16 amino acids. DNA for the CDR3: TGTGCCAGCAGTGGAAACCGGGACAGGCCCAATCAGCCCCAGCATTTT. Translation gives CASSGNRDRPNQPQHF.

The rearrangement uses TRBV27 and TRBJ2-7, with a weak D call TRBD1 (5 bases). V lost 1 base and J lost 4, with 11 bases in between. The CDR3 runs to 14 residues. Germline assignment: CDR1 MNHEY and CDR2 SMNVEV (reference sequence). The chain's CDR3 is CASSLFLGRYEQYF. The CDR3 bases are TGTGCCAGCAGTTTATTTCTGGGGCGGTACGAGCAGTACTTC.

This clonotype was seen only a few times. The chain couples TRBV6-5 to TRBJ1-1; tentative D call: TRBD1 (5 bases). The CDR3 is 17 residues long. Germline-derived CDR1 and CDR2 are MNHEY and SVGAGI. The ends were cut back, 0 bases at V and 1 base at J, with 15 bases in the middle. The CDR3 DNA reads TGTGCCAGCAGTTACTCGTCAGGGAGAAAGAGGAACACTGAAGCTTTCTTT. Its protein is CASSYSSGRKRNTEAFF.

This clonotype was detected only a few times. The chain carries TRBV3-1 and TRBJ2-1, with D possibly TRBD2 on 6 matching bases. With 4 bases removed from V and 9 bases from J, the gap between germline ends came to 16 bases. CDR1 and CDR2 from the germline V gene are LGHDT and YNNKEL (reference sequence). This CDR3 has 14 amino acids. The CDR3 protein is CASSPLTTSGEQFF. The CDR3 DNA reads TGTGCCAGCAGCCCTCTGACGACTAGTGGTGAGCAGTTCTTC.

The V gene is TRBV3-1, the J gene TRBJ2-2; D ambiguous. CDR3 length equals 17 residues. The germline gives CDR1 LGHDT, CDR2 YNNKEL (reference sequence). Trimming stripped 0 bases from V and 4 bases from J, with 15 bases between. The CDR3, as DNA: TGTGCCAGCAGCCAAGATATTGCTAGTCTGATCACCGGGGAGCTGTTTTTT. Protein: CASSQDIASLITGELFF.

This clonotype has only a few counts. CDR3 amino acids: CASSFLLSSAYNEQFF. The CDR3 DNA is TGTGCCAGCAGCTTTCTCTTATCCTCAGCCTACAATGAGCAGTTCTTC. The V call is TRBV5-4, the J call TRBJ2-1; D ambiguous. This CDR3 contains 16 residues. Germline CDR1 is SGHNT and CDR2 is YYREEE (reference sequence). Trimming took 2 bases from V and 2 from J, leaving 14 bases between them.

The chain joins TRBV20-1 to TRBJ1-4, with D hard to call. Germline V gene lookup returns CDR1 DFQATT and CDR2 SNEGSKA (reference sequence). V shed 3 bases and J shed 4 bases, with 9 bases lying between them. The CDR3 sequence is 13 residues long. CDR3 sequence reads: CSASGGDNEKLFF. CDR3 in DNA: TGCAGTGCTAGTGGCGGGGATAATGAAAAACTGTTTTTT.

V and J are TRBV11-2 and TRBJ2-2; TRBD2 might be the D (6 bases). With 5 bases removed from V and 5 bases from J, the gap between germline ends came to 12 bases. The CDR3 totals 14 residues. The germline CDR1 and CDR2 sequences are SGHAT and FQNNGV. The CDR3 DNA reads as TGTGCCAGCAGCGTACTAGCATTTACCGGGGAGCTGTTTTTT. Amino acids: CASSVLAFTGELFF.

V is TRBV20-1 and J is TRBJ1-4, with 9 bases that match TRBD1. The germline CDR1 and CDR2 sequences are DFQATT and SNEGSKA (reference sequence). The ends lost 6 bases at V and 6 bases at J; junction bases unmatched: 5. The CDR3 is 13 amino acids. The CDR3 reads CSATRDRDEKLFF. The CDR3 DNA reads as TGCAGTGCAACCCGGGACAGGGATGAAAAACTGTTTTTT.

The DNA of the CDR3 is TGTGCCAGCACCACCCTATTCGGGACAGCCCTAAACAATGAGCAGTTCTTC. It is translated as CASTTLFGTALNNEQFF. The J gene is TRBJ2-1, the V gene TRBV7-6, with 7 positions matching TRBD1. V was pared by 7 bases and J by 5 bases, with 17 bases of the junction left unmatched. CDR1 and CDR2 (germline): SGHVS, FNYEAQ. The CDR3 loop spans 17 amino acids.